Following are 25 T cell receptor beta chains from one sample sequenced in a study of blood T cell repertoires in COVID-19. The protocol was immunoSEQ multiplex PCR, while the TCRdb copy is restricted to in-frame clones and leaves out a portion. In the table there are approximately 300,000 clones, almost 90% of which are singletons. Material for sequencing was PBMCs or T cells enriched from blood (not recorded which). The source of these receptors is a woman aged 18 to 35 with acute COVID-19.

This chain links TRBV27 with TRBJ2-1, with TRBD2 as a possible D gene (5 bases). CDR3 size: 17 residues. From germline, CDR1 is MNHEY and CDR2 SMNVEV (reference sequence). Trimming shortened V by 4 bases and J by 3 bases, and 19 bases separated the two germline ends. The CDR3 DNA reads as TGTGCCAGCAGTTACCGGACTCCCCGAGTGGGCTACAATGAGCAGTTCTTC. Translated, it gives CASSYRTPRVGYNEQFF.

This sequence joins TRBV6-5 and TRBJ1-5; D is perhaps TRBD1 (5 bases). The CDR3 sequence is 15 residues long. CDR1 MNHEY and CDR2 SVGAGI come from the germline V gene. The germline V and J ends were trimmed by 5 bases and 7 bases, with 18 bases remaining between them. In DNA form, the CDR3 reads TGTGCCAGCAGTATACGCTATGGGGGGGACCAGCCCCAGCATTTT. Protein product: CASSIRYGGDQPQHF.

The rearrangement uses TRBV11-3 and TRBJ2-7; D possibly corresponds to TRBD1 (5 bases). Germline CDR1 reads SGHNT; CDR2 reads YENEEA. The CDR3 contains 14 residues. The germline V and J ends were trimmed by 0 bases and 0 bases, with 6 bases remaining between them. CDR3 DNA: TGTGCCAGCAGCTTAGAACAGGACTCCTACGAGCAGTACTTC. It encodes CASSLEQDSYEQYF.

The chain has TRBV28 and TRBJ1-6, with 8 positions matching TRBD1. The length of the CDR3 is 17 residues. Germline CDR1 and CDR2: MDHEN and SYDVKM. V lost 4 bases, J lost 2 bases, and 7 bases stayed unmatched. DNA of the CDR3: TGTGCCAGCAGTTCCCCGACAGGGGCGGCCTATAATTCACCCCTCCACTTT. Translating it yields CASSSPTGAAYNSPLHF.

The rearrangement joins TRBV12-3 or TRBV12-4 to TRBJ2-7, with a weak D call TRBD2 (5 bases). The CDR3 is 13 residues long. The germline V and J ends were trimmed by 4 bases and 11 bases, with 18 bases remaining between them. CDR3 residues: CASSSTAGQKEYF. The CDR3 DNA reads TGTGCCAGCAGTTCTACCGCGGGCCAGAAAGAGTACTTC.

This rearrangement joins TRBV28 to TRBJ2-4; 8 bases fit TRBD1. The CDR3 is made up of 16 amino acids. Germline-derived CDR1 and CDR2 are MDHEN and SYDVKM. V lost 5 bases to trimming and J lost 1 base; unmatched junction nucleotides: 7. The CDR3 reads CASSPQGAGAKNIQYF. CDR3 nucleotide sequence: TGTGCCAGCAGTCCCCAGGGGGCGGGCGCCAAAAACATTCAGTACTTC.

The chain has TRBV2 and TRBJ1-2, with D perhaps matching TRBD1 (5 bases). CDR1 and CDR2 (germline): SNHLY, FYNNEI. Trimming left V 0 bases short and J 2 bases short, with 10 bases between. The CDR3 runs 15 residues. The CDR3 loop reads CASSEATDPNYGYTF. The CDR3 nucleotides read TGTGCCAGCAGTGAAGCGACAGACCCAAACTATGGCTACACCTTC.

Notes on this clone: A junction end diverges from the germline sequence, so it may reflect a read error. V and J are TRBV27 and TRBJ2-2, with D perhaps TRBD2 (6 bases). Per the germline V gene, CDR1 is MNHEY and CDR2 is SMNVEV (reference sequence). The length of the CDR3 is 13 residues. The CDR3 DNA sequence: TGTGCCAGCACGGGAGAGAACACCGAGGAGCTGTTTTTT. The encoded protein is CASTGENTEELFF.

V is TRBV27 and J is TRBJ2-2; D remains unclear. V lost 2 bases and J 4 bases, leaving 8 bases between the germline ends. CDR1 is MNHEY and CDR2 is SMNVEV in the germline V gene (reference sequence). The CDR3 has 14 residues. CDR3 in amino acids: CASSLKIFTGELFF. As DNA, the CDR3 is TGTGCCAGCAGTTTAAAAATCTTCACCGGGGAGCTGTTTTTT.

The gene calls are TRBV5-1 and TRBJ2-1, with 14 nucleotides matching TRBD2. Trimming took 4 bases from V and 6 from J; bases not matched to a gene: 6. The CDR3 extends over 16 amino acids. Germline loops: CDR1 SGHRS, CDR2 YFSETQ. CDR3 in DNA: TGCGCCAGCAGCGCGGGACTAGCGGGAGCGCCCAATGAGCAGTTCTTC. Translation gives CASSAGLAGAPNEQFF.

This chain links TRBV28 with TRBJ2-6, with 7 bases fitting TRBD1. CDR3 size: 15 residues. Losses at the gene ends were 2 bases for V and 4 bases for J; bases not matched to a gene: 2. Per germline, CDR1 MDHEN and CDR2 SYDVKM. The chain's CDR3 is CASSLGGQGANVLTF. Here the CDR3 DNA reads TGTGCCAGCAGTTTAGGGGGACAGGGGGCCAACGTCCTGACTTTC. Combining the CDR3 with reference TRBV28 and TRBJ2-6 gives the whole variable domain DVKVTQSSRYLVKRTGEKVFLECVQDMDHENMFWYRQDPGLGLRLIYFSYDVKMKEKGDIPEGYSVSREKKERFSLILESASTNQTSMYLCASSLGGQGANVLTFGAGSRLTVL.

The gene calls are TRBV7-9 and TRBJ1-2; 7 bases agree with TRBD1. Trimming took 4 bases from V and 6 from J; bases not matched to a gene: 8. CDR1 is SEHNR, CDR2 FQNEAQ, per germline (reference sequence). The CDR3 loop spans 14 amino acids. As DNA, the CDR3 is TGTGCCAGCAGCTCCGCCGGGACAGACGATGGCTACACCTTC. This codes for CASSSAGTDDGYTF.

The CDR3 nucleotides read TGTGCCAGCGACTCCGGGACTAGCGATAACAATGAGCAGTTCTTC. It yields the protein CASDSGTSDNNEQFF. This rearrangement joins TRBV6-5 to TRBJ2-1; 10 bases line up with TRBD2. Germline-derived CDR1 and CDR2 are MNHEY and SVGAGI. J lost 5 bases, V lost 8 bases, and 9 bases had no gene match. This CDR3 has 15 residues.

V is TRBV11-3 and J is TRBJ2-3; perhaps TRBD2 as D (5 bases). Looked up from germline, CDR1 is SGHNT and CDR2 is YENEEA. V lost 5 bases, J lost 8 bases, and 14 bases lay in between. The CDR3 length is 13 residues. CDR3 sequence: CASSPRGGVTQYF. CDR3 coding DNA: TGTGCCAGCAGCCCGAGAGGAGGAGTTACGCAGTATTTT.

This chain links TRBV12-3 or TRBV12-4 with TRBJ2-7; a weak D match, TRBD2 (6 bases). The CDR3 totals 12 residues. With 4 bases removed from V and 3 bases from J, the gap between germline ends came to 7 bases. In nucleotides, the CDR3 is TGTGCCAGCAGTTCGACTAGCTACGAGCAGTACTTC. Protein: CASSSTSYEQYF.

Worth noting for this clone: Mismatch with germline at one junction end may stem from a read error. The gene calls are TRBV27 and TRBJ2-7, with 8 positions matching TRBD2. The length of the CDR3 is 11 residues. The germline gives CDR1 MNHEY, CDR2 SMNVEV (reference sequence). The CDR3 nucleotides read TGCGCTACGGGGGGGGGCTACGAGCAGTACTTC. Translation: CATGGGYEQYF.

This clone is a singleton in its sample. The chain uses TRBV27 and TRBJ2-7, with 16 bases that match TRBD2. V shed 3 bases, J shed 3 bases, and the junction held 14 bases outside the gene matches. The CDR3 loop spans 20 amino acids. Germline V gives CDR1 MNHEY, CDR2 SMNVEV (reference sequence). The CDR3 DNA reads TGTGCCAGCAGTTTGACAGTTCCGGGACTAGCGGGAGGGCCAATCTACGAGCAGTACTTC. This encodes CASSLTVPGLAGGPIYEQYF.

The genes are TRBV7-3 and TRBJ2-6; 11 nucleotides align to TRBD1. Germline CDR1 SGHTA, CDR2 FQGTGA. The V gene end was trimmed by 5 bases and the J gene end by 0 bases; junction bases not matched to a gene: 9. The CDR3 is 19 amino acids. The CDR3 DNA sequence: TGTGCCAGCAGCCCAAGGCCCGGGACAGGGGGCTCTGGGGCCAACGTCCTGACTTTC. This encodes CASSPRPGTGGSGANVLTF.

The chain employs TRBV28 and TRBJ1-2, with 7 nucleotides matching TRBD1. From germline, CDR1 is MDHEN and CDR2 SYDVKM. V lost 7 bases, J lost 10 bases, and 6 bases stayed unmatched. There are 11 residues in the CDR3. The CDR3: CASINDRVYTF. The CDR3 DNA follows: TGTGCCAGCATCAACGACAGGGTCTACACCTTC.

The chain is built from TRBV28 and TRBJ1-1; 7 nucleotides agree with TRBD1. Germline V gives CDR1 MDHEN, CDR2 SYDVKM. Trimming took 4 bases from V and 2 from J; bases not matched to a gene: 7. The CDR3 runs 15 residues. The CDR3 DNA reads as TGTGCCAGCAGTTCCCGGACAGGTATTAACACTGAAGCTTTCTTT. It is translated as CASSSRTGINTEAFF.

J is TRBJ2-4 and V is TRBV7-6, with 9 bases matching TRBD2. The length of the CDR3 is 17 residues. The germline V gene encodes CDR1 SGHVS and CDR2 FNYEAQ. V lost 2 bases to trimming and J lost 1 base; unmatched junction nucleotides: 6. CDR3 region: CASSLRRGGLAKNIQYF. In nucleotides, the CDR3 is TGTGCCAGCAGCTTAAGGCGGGGGGGCTTGGCCAAAAACATTCAGTACTTC.

The rearrangement joins TRBV27 to TRBJ2-1; tentatively, D is TRBD2 (6 bases). With 7 bases removed from V and 0 bases from J, the gap between germline ends came to 13 bases. Germline-derived CDR1 and CDR2 are MNHEY and SMNVEV (reference sequence). The CDR3 is 15 amino acids. CDR3 DNA sequence: TGTGCCAGCACCCCCCGGGAGTTCTCCTACAATGAGCAGTTCTTC. Translated: CASTPREFSYNEQFF.

The chain carries TRBV11-3 and TRBJ1-2, with no clear D. Germline CDR1 reads SGHNT; CDR2 reads YENEEA. This CDR3 spans 14 amino acids. V was trimmed by 5 bases and J by 4 bases, leaving 14 bases between them. The DNA for the CDR3 is TGTGCCAGCAGCCAACCGACATCCCGCTATGGCTACACCTTC. Translated, it gives CASSQPTSRYGYTF.

The rearrangement links TRBV29-1 to TRBJ2-7; D not resolved. The length of the CDR3 is 14 residues. The germline V and J ends were trimmed by 1 base and 2 bases, with 12 bases remaining between them. Germline V gene sequence: CDR1 SQVTM, CDR2 ANQGSEA. CDR3: CSVEVSSRAYEQYF. The CDR3, as DNA: TGCAGCGTTGAAGTCAGCTCCCGGGCCTACGAGCAGTACTTC.

This chain connects TRBV4-1 to TRBJ1-4; 7 bases are a match to TRBD1. The CDR3 length is 15 residues. Germline trimming cut 4 bases from V and 7 bases from J; bases unmatched to any gene: 9. Germline assignment: CDR1 MGHRA and CDR2 YSYEKL. The DNA of the CDR3 is TGCGCCAGCAGCCCGGACAGGCCCTCGAGTGAAAAACTGTTTTTT. Translated, it gives CASSPDRPSSEKLFF.